One TCR beta chain is described in this entry. Antigen: not known. The second PCR ran roughly 6 to 11 cycles with a sample-barcoded 5' primer and J-beta primers. Each of the cDNA molecules was tagged by a template-switch adaptor with 12 random nucleotides. TCRdb passed the 5' RACE reads through MiXCR, listing each CDR3 protein once. The sample includes around 940,000 distinct CDR3 sequences, about 51% of them seen just once. The data derive from a study of blood T cells in healthy people across ages. Study-wide results and limits: Among T cells, TCR beta diversity per million cells dropped roughly linearly as age rose.

The source is a woman in her fifties or sixties in good health. Sequenced material: blood.

CDR3 protein: CASSSGHGEQYF. DNA for the CDR3: TGTGCCAGCAGCTCGGGGCATGGCGAGCAGTACTTC. The chain recombines TRBV11-3 with TRBJ2-7, with D perhaps being TRBD1 or TRBD2 (5 bases each). The germline CDR1 and CDR2 sequences are SGHNT and YENEEA. This CDR3 region has 12 residues. The V gene lost 4 bases and the J gene lost 6 bases, with 10 bases spanning the gap. Based on the CDR3 plus reference TRBV11-3 and TRBJ2-7, the full variable domain is EAGVVQSPRYKIIEKKQPVAFWCNPISGHNTLYWYLQNLGQGPELLIRYENEEAVDDSQLPKDRFSAERLKGVDSTLKIQPAELGDSAVYLCASSSGHGEQYFGPGTRLTVT.